The entry below describes one T cell receptor beta chain. The target antigen is unknown. This sample stems from a study of OX40 agonist ivuxolimab in advanced cancers. Across the whole study: Of mixed ages from 23 to 79 and averaging about 65 years, the group was approximately 84% male. Overall study findings and caveats: Relative to CD4+ cells, CD8+ T cells on average had more expanded clones.

Germline CDR1 is MRHNA and CDR2 is SNTAGT. CDR3 size: 15 residues. V was trimmed by 0 bases and J by 4 bases, leaving 10 bases between them. Using immunoSEQ multiplex PCR, the repertoire was profiled, and TCRdb retains in-frame clones only, with some absent. The table records about 13,000 clones, 65% to 85% of them present only once. This chain connects TRBV6-4 to TRBJ2-1; tentative D call: TRBD2 (5 bases). This sequence originates from an adult with an advanced solid tumor such as melanoma, head and neck, liver or kidney cancer. Specimen: CD4+ or CD8+ T cells sorted from blood, collected in a trial of the OX40 agonist ivuxolimab. CDR3 region: CASSDSEAAYNEQFF. The CDR3 nucleotides are TGTGCCAGCAGTGACTCGGAGGCAGCTTACAATGAGCAGTTCTTC.